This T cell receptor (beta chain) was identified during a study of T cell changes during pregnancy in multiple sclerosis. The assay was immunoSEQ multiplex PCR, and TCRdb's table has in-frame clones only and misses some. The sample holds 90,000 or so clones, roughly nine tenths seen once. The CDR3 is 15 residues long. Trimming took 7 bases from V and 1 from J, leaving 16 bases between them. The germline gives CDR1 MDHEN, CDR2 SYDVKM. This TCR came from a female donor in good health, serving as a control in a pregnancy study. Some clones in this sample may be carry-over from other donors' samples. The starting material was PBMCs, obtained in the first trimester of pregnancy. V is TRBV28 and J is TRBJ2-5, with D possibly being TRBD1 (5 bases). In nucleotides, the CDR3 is TGTGCCAGCACCCCGCTCCAGGGCGGCCAAGAGACCCAGTACTTC. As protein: CASTPLQGGQETQYF.